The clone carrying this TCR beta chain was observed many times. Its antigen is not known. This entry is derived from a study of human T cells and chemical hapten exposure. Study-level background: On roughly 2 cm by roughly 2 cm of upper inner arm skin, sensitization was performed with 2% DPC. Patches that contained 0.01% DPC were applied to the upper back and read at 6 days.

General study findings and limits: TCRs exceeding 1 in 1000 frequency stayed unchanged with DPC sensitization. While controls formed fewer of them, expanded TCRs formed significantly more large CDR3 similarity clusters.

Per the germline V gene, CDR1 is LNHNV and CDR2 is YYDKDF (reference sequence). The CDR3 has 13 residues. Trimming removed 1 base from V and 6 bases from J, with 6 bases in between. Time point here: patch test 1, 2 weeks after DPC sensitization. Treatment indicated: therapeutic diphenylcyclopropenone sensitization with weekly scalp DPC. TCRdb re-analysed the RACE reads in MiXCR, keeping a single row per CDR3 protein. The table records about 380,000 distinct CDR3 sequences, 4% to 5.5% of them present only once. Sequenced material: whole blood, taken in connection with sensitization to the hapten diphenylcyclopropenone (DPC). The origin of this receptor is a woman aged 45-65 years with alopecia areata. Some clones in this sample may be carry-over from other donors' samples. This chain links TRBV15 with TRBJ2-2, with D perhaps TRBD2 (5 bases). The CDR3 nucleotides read TGTGCCACCAGCAGAGTACTAGCCGGGGAGCTGTTTTTT. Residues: CATSRVLAGELFF.